The 27 T cell receptor beta chains reported below all come from one sample, sequenced in a study of blood T cells in healthy people across ages. Through a sample-barcoded 5' primer and a J-beta primer mix, a second PCR was run for roughly 7 to 11 cycles. TCRdb reprocessed the 5' RACE reads with MiXCR, giving one entry per CDR3 protein. The sample lists about 1,500,000 distinct CDR3 sequences, roughly 27% occurring once. Sequencing was done on a sample of blood. The origin of the receptors is a woman aged 25 to 39 in good health.

This clonotype appeared many times. The rearrangement joins TRBV15 to TRBJ1-2; no reliable D call. Per germline, CDR1 LNHNV and CDR2 YYDKDF (reference sequence). The V end lost 5 bases, the J end lost 1 base, and 11 bases lay between the germline ends. This CDR3 comprises 14 residues. CDR3 DNA sequence: TGTGCCACCAGCCAGCGCGCCGATAACTATGGCTACACCTTC. Residues: CATSQRADNYGYTF.

The chain has TRBV7-9 and TRBJ2-5, with D hard to call. This CDR3 comprises 12 residues. V was trimmed by 6 bases and J by 4 bases, leaving 9 bases between them. Germline V gene data show CDR1 as SEHNR and CDR2 as FQNEAQ (reference sequence). The CDR3 DNA reads TGTGCCAGCAGGCCTTCGGGAGAGACCCAGTACTTC. Residues: CASRPSGETQYF.

The V call is TRBV20-1, the J call TRBJ2-3; 10 bases align to TRBD2. Per the germline V gene, CDR1 is DFQATT and CDR2 is SNEGSKA (reference sequence). The CDR3 is 16 residues long. J gave up 4 bases and V 0 bases, and 7 bases lay outside the gene matches. For the CDR3, the DNA is TGCAGTGCTAGAGATTCCGCCAGCGGGGGGGCAGATACGCAGTATTTT. This translates into CSARDSASGGADTQYF.

The CDR3 DNA is TGTGCCAGCAGGGAAACTAGCGGGGGCTACAATGAGCAGTTCTTC. This encodes CASRETSGGYNEQFF. The gene calls are TRBV12-3 or TRBV12-4 and TRBJ2-1; the match to TRBD2 covers 11 bases. This CDR3 contains 15 residues. J lost 3 bases, V lost 6 bases, and 4 bases had no gene match.

The CDR3 loop reads CASSFPAERGNEQFF. The CDR3 coding sequence is TGTGCCAGCAGTTTCCCAGCAGAGAGGGGCAATGAGCAGTTCTTC. The chain employs TRBV12-3 or TRBV12-4 and TRBJ2-1; D is possibly TRBD1 or TRBD2 (5 bases each). The CDR3 is 15 amino acids. V was shortened by 3 bases and J by 6 bases, with 15 bases between the two germline ends.

The chain employs TRBV20-1 and TRBJ2-3, with D tentatively TRBD1 or TRBD2 (5 bases each). The CDR3 totals 13 residues. V lost 5 bases, J lost 4 bases, and 13 bases lay in between. Germline CDR1 reads DFQATT; CDR2 reads SNEGSKA (reference sequence). This CDR3 is CSAGDLAADTQYF. CDR3 DNA: TGCAGTGCTGGGGACCTAGCCGCAGATACGCAGTATTTT.

The rearrangement uses TRBV7-2 and TRBJ2-2; D gene unclear. The germline CDR1 and CDR2 sequences are SGHTA and FQGNSA. The CDR3 has 13 amino acids. V was cut by 8 bases and J by 7 bases, with 14 bases left in between. As DNA, the CDR3 is TGTGCCAGCTCCCCCGTTAGAGGCGGGGAGCTGTTTTTT. This translates into CASSPVRGGELFF.

This clonotype turned up a few times. The gene calls are TRBV7-2 and TRBJ2-4, with 9 nucleotides matching TRBD2. The junction had 8 bases not matched to a gene; V was cut back by 8 bases and J by 0 bases. This CDR3 has 16 amino acids. Germline V CDR1 and CDR2: SGHTA, FQGNSA. The CDR3 DNA is TGTGCCAGCTCCCCTAGCGGGGACCTAGCCAAAAACATTCAGTACTTC. Its protein is CASSPSGDLAKNIQYF.

As regards this clonotype: One end of the junction fails to match germline, which may point to a read error. V is TRBV5-1 and J is TRBJ2-5, with TRBD2 matching over 15 bases. Germline V gives CDR1 SGHRS, CDR2 YFSETQ. The CDR3 covers 16 residues. CDR3 amino acids: CASSRTSGGAREAQYF. The DNA of the CDR3 is TGCGCCAGCAGCCGGACTAGCGGGGGGGCCCGAGAGGCCCAGTACTTC.

This clonotype was recorded a few times. The V gene is TRBV12-3 or TRBV12-4, the J gene TRBJ2-7; a weak D match, TRBD2 (5 bases). The CDR3 runs 13 residues. The V gene lost 5 bases and the J gene lost 3 bases, with 11 bases spanning the gap. This CDR3 reads CASSTRRGYEQYF. Written as DNA, the CDR3 is TGTGCCAGCAGTACTAGGAGAGGCTACGAGCAGTACTTC.

The V and J genes are TRBV5-4 and TRBJ2-5; TRBD2 is a possible D gene (6 bases). There are 14 residues in the CDR3. Germline CDR1 and CDR2: SGHNT and YYREEE (reference sequence). Trimming stripped 2 bases from V and 1 base from J, with 9 bases between. The CDR3 nucleotides read TGTGCCAGCAGCTTACACGGGAGCCAAGAGACCCAGTACTTC. As protein: CASSLHGSQETQYF.

The table lists this clonotype with a few counts. The rearrangement uses TRBV28 and TRBJ1-2, with 10 bases aligning to TRBD1. CDR3 size: 16 residues. Germline CDR1 reads MDHEN; CDR2 reads SYDVKM. Trimming at V came to 3 bases and at J to 9 bases, leaving 13 bases not matched to a gene. The CDR3 DNA follows: TGTGCCAGCAGTTTTCTCAACCGGGACAGGGGTACTAGCTACACCTTC. It specifies CASSFLNRDRGTSYTF.

This clonotype has ten or more counts. The genes are TRBV10-3 and TRBJ1-2; 7 bases align to TRBD1. J gave up 0 bases and V 4 bases, and 5 bases lay outside the gene matches. Germline V gene lookup returns CDR1 ENHRY and CDR2 SYGVKD. The CDR3 loop spans 15 amino acids. The DNA for the CDR3 is TGTGCCATCAGTGGGGGGGGGACAGCTAACTATGGCTACACCTTC. This encodes CAISGGGTANYGYTF.

A few counts support this clonotype. V is TRBV6-6 and J is TRBJ2-7; 7 bases agree with TRBD1. Trimming at V came to 5 bases and at J to 6 bases, leaving 16 bases not matched to a gene. CDR3 length equals 16 residues. Germline CDR1 MNHNY, CDR2 SVGAGI (reference sequence). The CDR3 DNA follows: TGTGCCAGCAGTCCCTTCTCCGGGACAGCCATGGGCGAGCAGTACTTC. Its protein is CASSPFSGTAMGEQYF.

The J gene is TRBJ1-2, the V gene TRBV28; D gene ambiguous. V lost 6 bases and J lost 6, with 11 bases in between. Germline CDR1 is MDHEN and CDR2 is SYDVKM. There are 12 residues in the CDR3. The CDR3 is CASSLTVNGYTF. Written as DNA, the CDR3 is TGTGCCAGCAGCCTCACAGTGAATGGCTACACCTTC.

This clonotype was detected a few times. The chain recombines TRBV5-1 with TRBJ2-3; 7 nucleotides match TRBD2. V shed 2 bases and J 5 bases; nucleotides not matched to a gene: 5. Germline values: CDR1 SGHRS, CDR2 YFSETQ. This CDR3 is built from 14 residues. The chain's CDR3 is CASSFQRGEDTQYF. CDR3 DNA: TGCGCCAGCAGCTTCCAGCGGGGTGAAGATACGCAGTATTTT. The complete variable domain, with remaining parts taken from reference TRBV5-1 and TRBJ2-3, reads KAGVTQTPRYLIKTRGQQVTLSCSPISGHRSVSWYQQTPGQGLQFLFEYFSETQRNKGNFPGRFSGRQFSNSRSEMNVSTLELGDSALYLCASSFQRGEDTQYFGPGTRLTVL.

This clonotype has more than one count but fewer than ten. V usage is TRBV5-1 and J usage is TRBJ2-6; 8 bases agree with TRBD1. V shed 3 bases, J shed 13 bases, and the junction held 6 bases outside the gene matches. CDR3 length: 13 residues. Germline lookup yields CDR1 SGHRS and CDR2 YFSETQ. In DNA form, the CDR3 reads TGCGCCAGCAGCTCCGGACAGGGCGAGGTCCTGACTTTC. This encodes CASSSGQGEVLTF.

This clonotype was seen only a few times. The chain has TRBV20-1 and TRBJ1-2; D uncertain. The CDR3 sequence is 15 residues long. Trimming pared 4 bases from V and 8 bases from J, leaving 23 bases between. Looked up from germline, CDR1 is DFQATT and CDR2 is SNEGSKA (reference sequence). CDR3 sequence reads: CSATDSGRTPRGYTF. CDR3 DNA sequence: TGCAGTGCTACAGACTCAGGCCGGACCCCCAGGGGCTACACCTTC.

This chain joins TRBV6-2 or TRBV6-3 and TRBJ2-7; no clear D. The germline V gene has CDR1 MNHEY and CDR2 SVGEGT. Deletions cut 2 bases from V and 2 bases from J, with 10 bases between. The CDR3 loop spans 14 amino acids. The CDR3 nucleotides read TGTGCCAGCAGTTACAGGGCGGCGGCCTACGAGCAGTACTTC. It is translated as CASSYRAAAYEQYF.

The V and J genes are TRBV29-1 and TRBJ2-7; D is possibly TRBD1 (5 bases). Germline V gene data show CDR1 as SQVTM and CDR2 as ANQGSEA. The CDR3 spans 14 residues. V was pared by 4 bases and J by 7 bases, with 20 bases between. The CDR3: CSVGDRLRAREQYF. The CDR3 DNA reads as TGCAGCGTTGGAGACAGACTCCGGGCGAGGGAGCAGTACTTC.

To note about this clonotype: This clone may be a read error of a much larger clone one base away. The V and J genes are TRBV20-1 and TRBJ2-7; tentatively, D is TRBD1 or TRBD2 (6 bases each). This CDR3 contains 14 residues. Germline values: CDR1 DFQATT, CDR2 SNEGSKA (reference sequence). Trimming pared 4 bases from V and 4 bases from J, leaving 17 bases between. CDR3: CSATGGGQGYEQYF. The CDR3 DNA reads as TGCAGTGCTACTGGTGGGGGGCAAGGGTACGAGCAGTACTTC.

This clonotype was counted once. Since a much larger clone is just one base distant, this may be a read error. The chain has TRBV7-2 and TRBJ2-6; D unresolved. CDR3 length equals 14 residues. V lost 5 bases to trimming and J lost 5 bases, with 10 bases between them. CDR1 and CDR2 (germline): SGHTA, FQGNSA. The CDR3 is CASSPDRRANVLTF. The CDR3 nucleotides read TGTGCCAGCAGCCCTGACCGGCGGGCCAACGTCCTGACTTTC.

The CDR3 protein is CASGPGTSGKKQFF. The CDR3 bases are TGTGCCAGCGGCCCCGGGACTAGCGGAAAGAAGCAGTTCTTC. The chain carries TRBV6-5 and TRBJ2-1, with 11 bases aligning to TRBD2. The CDR3 is made up of 14 amino acids. Trimming removed 8 bases from V and 11 bases from J; junction bases left unmatched: 11. CDR1 and CDR2 from the germline V gene are MNHEY and SVGAGI.

This chain uses TRBV7-2 with TRBJ1-1; D is perhaps TRBD1 (6 bases). V dropped 5 bases and J dropped 5 bases, with 15 bases sitting between them. This CDR3 is built from 14 residues. From germline, CDR1 is SGHTA and CDR2 FQGNSA. In DNA form, the CDR3 reads TGTGCCAGCAGCCTCTTAGGGGGTACAACTGAAGCTTTCTTT. Amino acids: CASSLLGGTTEAFF.

About this clonotype: A much more abundant neighbour one base away suggests this may be a read error. This chain joins TRBV15 and TRBJ2-5, with 9 bases matching TRBD2. CDR3 length: 21 residues. CDR1 and CDR2 from the germline V gene are LNHNV and YYDKDF (reference sequence). The CDR3 loop reads CATSSPNSNYRVAGVRETQHF. DNA of the CDR3: TGTGCCACCAGCAGCCCAAACTCAAACTACAGAGTAGCGGGGGTGAGGGAGACCCAGCACTTC.

The chain employs TRBV6-5 and TRBJ1-2; tentative D call: TRBD1 (5 bases). This CDR3 is 15 amino acids long. The V gene lost 2 bases and the J gene lost 8 bases, with 18 bases spanning the gap. CDR1 and CDR2 (germline): MNHEY, SVGAGI. CDR3 amino acids: CASSYDGRDAGGYTF. The CDR3 DNA reads as TGTGCCAGCAGTTACGACGGACGGGACGCGGGGGGCTACACCTTC.

This clonotype was detected only a few times. This chain connects TRBV28 to TRBJ2-4, with TRBD2 matching 7 bases. CDR3 length: 15 residues. The junction had 5 bases not matched to a gene; V was cut back by 5 bases and J by 1 base. Germline lookup yields CDR1 MDHEN and CDR2 SYDVKM. The CDR3 nucleotides are TGTGCCAGCAGTCAGCGGGGTGGGGCCAAAAACATTCAGTACTTC. Its translation: CASSQRGGAKNIQYF.